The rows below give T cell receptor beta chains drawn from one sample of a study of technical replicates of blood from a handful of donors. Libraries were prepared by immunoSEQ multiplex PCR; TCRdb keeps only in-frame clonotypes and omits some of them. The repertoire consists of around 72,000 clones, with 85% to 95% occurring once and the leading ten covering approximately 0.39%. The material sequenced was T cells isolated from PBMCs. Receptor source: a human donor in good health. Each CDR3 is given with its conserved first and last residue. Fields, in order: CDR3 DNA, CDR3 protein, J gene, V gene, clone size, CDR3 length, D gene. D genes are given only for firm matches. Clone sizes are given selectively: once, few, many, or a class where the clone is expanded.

CDR3 DNA: TGCGCCAGCAGCCTGGGACTAGCGGTAAATGAGCAGTTCTTC
CDR3 protein: CASSLGLAVNEQFF
J gene: TRBJ2-1
V gene: TRBV5-1
clone size: NA
CDR3 length: 14
D gene: TRBD2

CDR3 DNA: TGTGCCAGCAGCGTCGGACTAGGTAGCGAGCAGTACTTC
CDR3 protein: CASSVGLGSEQYF
J gene: TRBJ2-7
V gene: TRBV9
clone size: NA
CDR3 length: 13
D gene: TRBD2

CDR3 DNA: TGTGCCAGCAGCTTAGAGGACTACCAAGAGACCCAGTACTTC
CDR3 protein: CASSLEDYQETQYF
J gene: TRBJ2-5
V gene: TRBV11-3
clone size: NA
CDR3 length: 14
D gene: NA

CDR3 DNA: TGTGCCAGCAGCCCCTTTCTAGCGGGAGGATCGCACGAGCAGTACTTC
CDR3 protein: CASSPFLAGGSHEQYF
J gene: TRBJ2-7
V gene: TRBV4-2
clone size: NA
CDR3 length: 16
D gene: TRBD2

CDR3 DNA: TGTGCCAGCAGCTTGGCGGGTAATGAAAAACTGTTTTTT
CDR3 protein: CASSLAGNEKLFF
J gene: TRBJ1-4
V gene: TRBV5-4
clone size: NA
CDR3 length: 13
D gene: NA

CDR3 DNA: TGTGCCAGCAGTTTATTAGGGAGAAAGTACTACGAGCAGTACTTC
CDR3 protein: CASSLLGRKYYEQYF
J gene: TRBJ2-7
V gene: TRBV28
clone size: NA
CDR3 length: 15
D gene: NA

CDR3 DNA: TGCGCCAGCAGCCCGGAGTTAAGTTCAACTAATGAAAAACTGTTTTTT
CDR3 protein: CASSPELSSTNEKLFF
J gene: TRBJ1-4
V gene: TRBV4-1
clone size: once
CDR3 length: 16
D gene: NA

CDR3 DNA: TGTGCCAGCAGTCTAGGCAGGGGTAGCAATCAGCCCCAGCATTTT
CDR3 protein: CASSLGRGSNQPQHF
J gene: TRBJ1-5
V gene: TRBV6-6
clone size: NA
CDR3 length: 15
D gene: NA

CDR3 DNA: TGTGCCAGCAGTGAGGGACTAGCGGGCACCGGGGAGCTGTTTTTT
CDR3 protein: CASSEGLAGTGELFF
J gene: TRBJ2-2
V gene: TRBV6-1
clone size: NA
CDR3 length: 15
D gene: TRBD2

CDR3 DNA: TGTGCCAGCAGCCCCGCCGGTAGCGCGGGAACCTACGAGCAGTACTTC
CDR3 protein: CASSPAGSAGTYEQYF
J gene: TRBJ2-7
V gene: TRBV11-2
clone size: NA
CDR3 length: 16
D gene: NA